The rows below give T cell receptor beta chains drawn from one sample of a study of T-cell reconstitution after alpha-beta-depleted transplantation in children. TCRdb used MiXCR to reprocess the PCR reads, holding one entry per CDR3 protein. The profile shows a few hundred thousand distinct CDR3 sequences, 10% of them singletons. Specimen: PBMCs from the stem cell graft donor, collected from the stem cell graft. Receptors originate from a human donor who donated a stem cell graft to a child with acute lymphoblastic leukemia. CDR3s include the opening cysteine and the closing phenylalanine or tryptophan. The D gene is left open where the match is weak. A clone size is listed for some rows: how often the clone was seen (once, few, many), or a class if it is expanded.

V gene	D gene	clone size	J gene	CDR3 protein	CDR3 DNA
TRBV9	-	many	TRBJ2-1	CASSVDGGFVNEQFF	TGTGCCAGCAGCGTAGACGGCGGTTTCGTCAATGAGCAGTTCTTC
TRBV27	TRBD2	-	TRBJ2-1	CASSPTGTSGRKSTEQFF	TGTGCCAGCAGCCCCACCGGGACTAGCGGGAGAAAAAGCACTGAGCAGTTCTTC
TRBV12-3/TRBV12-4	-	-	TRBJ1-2	CASSLSAARPYGYTF	TGTGCCAGCAGTTTATCGGCAGCTCGGCCCTATGGCTACACCTTC
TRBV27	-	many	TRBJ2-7	CASSYGRGSYEQYF	TGTGCCAGTTCCTATGGACGTGGCTCCTACGAGCAGTACTTC
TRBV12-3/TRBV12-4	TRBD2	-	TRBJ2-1	CASSPPGTSGSSYNEQFF	TGTGCCAGCAGTCCCCCGGGGACTAGCGGGAGCTCCTACAATGAGCAGTTCTTC
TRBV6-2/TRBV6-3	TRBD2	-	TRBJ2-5	CASLGTSGSRAAPYQETQYF	TGTGCCAGCCTTGGGACTAGCGGGAGTCGAGCCGCCCCGTACCAAGAGACCCAGTACTTC
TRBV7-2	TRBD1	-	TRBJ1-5	CASSGMTGGQPQHF	TGTGCCAGCAGCGGCATGACAGGGGGCCAGCCCCAGCATTTT
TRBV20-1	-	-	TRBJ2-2	CSAKGTVAENTGELFF	TGCAGTGCTAAAGGGACAGTAGCGGAGAACACCGGGGAGCTGTTTTTT
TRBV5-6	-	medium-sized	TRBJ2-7	CASSLVAGSNEQYF	TGTGCCAGCAGTCTGGTCGCAGGGTCGAACGAGCAGTACTTC
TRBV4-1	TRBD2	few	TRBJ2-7	CASSQPGLAGGHGGQYF	TGCGCCAGCAGCCAGCCGGGACTAGCGGGAGGCCACGGGGGGCAGTACTTC
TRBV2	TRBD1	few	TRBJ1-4	CASRGTEAPREKLFF	TGTGCCAGCAGGGGGACAGAAGCCCCCCGTGAAAAACTGTTTTTT
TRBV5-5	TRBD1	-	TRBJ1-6	CASSPTGTGVHNSPLHF	TGTGCCAGCAGCCCTACCGGGACAGGGGTACATAATTCACCCCTCCACTTT
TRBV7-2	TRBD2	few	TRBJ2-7	CASSVGAGVSSYEQYF	TGTGCCAGCAGCGTTGGAGCGGGGGTGAGCTCCTACGAGCAGTACTTC
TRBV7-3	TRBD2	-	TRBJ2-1	CASSSLLARAYNEQFF	TGTGCCAGCAGCTCCTTACTAGCGCGAGCGTACAATGAGCAGTTCTTC
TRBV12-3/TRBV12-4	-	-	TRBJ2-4	CASSLTYSENIQYF	TGTGCCAGCAGTTTAACATATTCTGAAAACATTCAGTACTTC
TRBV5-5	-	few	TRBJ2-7	CASSLGGFQYF	TGTGCCAGCAGCTTGGGCGGTTTTCAGTACTTC
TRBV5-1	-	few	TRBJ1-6	CASSLRDLWNSPLHF	TGCGCCAGCAGCCTTCGGGACTTATGGAATTCACCCCTCCACTTT
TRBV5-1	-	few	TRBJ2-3	CASSLDLGLTDTQYF	TGCGCCAGCAGCTTGGATCTGGGGTTGACAGATACGCAGTATTTT
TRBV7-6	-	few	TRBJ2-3	CASSPSLRGPADTQYF	TGTGCCAGCAGCCCATCCCTGAGGGGACCAGCAGATACGCAGTATTTT
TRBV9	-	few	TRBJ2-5	CASSPQRTFQSETQYF	TGTGCCAGCAGCCCCCAGAGGACTTTCCAGTCGGAGACCCAGTACTTC
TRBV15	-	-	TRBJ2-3	CATSRERHRRTDTQYF	TGTGCCACCAGCAGAGAGCGGCACCGGCGCACAGATACGCAGTATTTT
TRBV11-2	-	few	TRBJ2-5	CASSSRGGARETQYF	TGTGCCAGCAGCTCCCGTGGGGGGGCGCGAGAGACCCAGTACTTC
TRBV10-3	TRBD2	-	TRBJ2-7	CAISELTSGIYEQYF	TGTGCCATCAGTGAGCTGACTAGCGGGATCTACGAGCAGTACTTC
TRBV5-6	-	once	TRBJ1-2	CASSPIIRNSLNYGYTF	TGTGCCAGCAGCCCAATAATACGCAATAGCTTGAACTATGGCTACACCTTC
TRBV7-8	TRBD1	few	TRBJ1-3	CASSSLLGQGNTIYF	TGTGCCAGCAGCTCGCTTCTCGGACAGGGGAACACCATATATTTT
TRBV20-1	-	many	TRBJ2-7	CSASGEGGYEQYF	TGCAGTGCTTCTGGGGAGGGGGGATACGAGCAGTACTTC
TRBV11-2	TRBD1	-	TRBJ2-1	CASSPIRTGLNEQFF	TGTGCCAGCAGCCCGATTCGGACAGGGTTAAATGAGCAGTTCTTC
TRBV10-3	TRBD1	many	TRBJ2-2	CAISNPGQGFAGELFF	TGTGCCATCAGCAATCCGGGACAGGGTTTCGCCGGGGAGCTGTTTTTT